The sequence of this T cell receptor (beta chain) was determined in a study of regulatory T cells in long-lasting Graves disease. Arm-PCR of CDR3 regions with iRepertoire HTBI primers generated TCR beta libraries. TCRdb re-called the multiplex PCR reads with MiXCR, one entry per CDR3 protein. The sample contains 530,000 or so distinct CDR3 sequences, about 16% of which appear only once. The CDR3 sequence is 15 residues long. Germline values: CDR1 LNHDA, CDR2 SQIVND (reference sequence). With 7 bases clipped from V and 7 bases from J, the junction kept 10 bases outside the gene matches. The sample's time point: newly diagnosed GD, antithyroid drugs for less than 3 months. After RNA was extracted from PBMCs, the TCR library was made from it. Another study also made use of these data, one on T cells in Graves' hyperthyroidism and ophthalmopathy.

This sequence was found in a man aged 18-30 years with Graves disease. The input for sequencing was peripheral blood mononuclear cells (PBMCs), taken at new diagnosis, from a patient treated with antithyroid drugs. The chain joins TRBV19 to TRBJ1-1; 12 bases line up with TRBD1. The CDR3 DNA reads TGTGCCAGTACCTCCGGGACAGGGGGCTCCCATGAAGCTTTCTTT. Amino acid sequence: CASTSGTGGSHEAFF.